This note documents a single T cell receptor (beta chain) sequence. Its target is not known. The sample providers were healthy Caucasian people from Russia, aged roughly 6 to 90. Next came a second PCR, run for about 6 to 12 cycles, which used a sample-barcoded 5' primer along with a J-beta primer mix. TCRdb reprocessed the 5' RACE reads with MiXCR, giving one entry per CDR3 protein. The table records over 550,000 distinct CDR3 sequences, 25% to 30% of them present only once. The data are from a study of blood T cells in healthy people across ages. Study findings and constraints: Compared with aged donors, long-lived donors showed fewer expanded clones, suggesting selection.

CDR1 and CDR2 from the germline V gene are SGHTA and FQGNSA. The V gene lost 0 bases and the J gene lost 9 bases, with 9 bases spanning the gap. The CDR3 is made up of 13 amino acids. J is TRBJ1-3 and V is TRBV7-2, with D possibly matching TRBD1 (5 bases). This receptor was identified in an elderly woman in good health. Sequencing input: blood. The CDR3: CASSLAQGVTIYF. The CDR3, as DNA: TGTGCCAGCAGCTTAGCCCAGGGAGTCACCATATATTTT.